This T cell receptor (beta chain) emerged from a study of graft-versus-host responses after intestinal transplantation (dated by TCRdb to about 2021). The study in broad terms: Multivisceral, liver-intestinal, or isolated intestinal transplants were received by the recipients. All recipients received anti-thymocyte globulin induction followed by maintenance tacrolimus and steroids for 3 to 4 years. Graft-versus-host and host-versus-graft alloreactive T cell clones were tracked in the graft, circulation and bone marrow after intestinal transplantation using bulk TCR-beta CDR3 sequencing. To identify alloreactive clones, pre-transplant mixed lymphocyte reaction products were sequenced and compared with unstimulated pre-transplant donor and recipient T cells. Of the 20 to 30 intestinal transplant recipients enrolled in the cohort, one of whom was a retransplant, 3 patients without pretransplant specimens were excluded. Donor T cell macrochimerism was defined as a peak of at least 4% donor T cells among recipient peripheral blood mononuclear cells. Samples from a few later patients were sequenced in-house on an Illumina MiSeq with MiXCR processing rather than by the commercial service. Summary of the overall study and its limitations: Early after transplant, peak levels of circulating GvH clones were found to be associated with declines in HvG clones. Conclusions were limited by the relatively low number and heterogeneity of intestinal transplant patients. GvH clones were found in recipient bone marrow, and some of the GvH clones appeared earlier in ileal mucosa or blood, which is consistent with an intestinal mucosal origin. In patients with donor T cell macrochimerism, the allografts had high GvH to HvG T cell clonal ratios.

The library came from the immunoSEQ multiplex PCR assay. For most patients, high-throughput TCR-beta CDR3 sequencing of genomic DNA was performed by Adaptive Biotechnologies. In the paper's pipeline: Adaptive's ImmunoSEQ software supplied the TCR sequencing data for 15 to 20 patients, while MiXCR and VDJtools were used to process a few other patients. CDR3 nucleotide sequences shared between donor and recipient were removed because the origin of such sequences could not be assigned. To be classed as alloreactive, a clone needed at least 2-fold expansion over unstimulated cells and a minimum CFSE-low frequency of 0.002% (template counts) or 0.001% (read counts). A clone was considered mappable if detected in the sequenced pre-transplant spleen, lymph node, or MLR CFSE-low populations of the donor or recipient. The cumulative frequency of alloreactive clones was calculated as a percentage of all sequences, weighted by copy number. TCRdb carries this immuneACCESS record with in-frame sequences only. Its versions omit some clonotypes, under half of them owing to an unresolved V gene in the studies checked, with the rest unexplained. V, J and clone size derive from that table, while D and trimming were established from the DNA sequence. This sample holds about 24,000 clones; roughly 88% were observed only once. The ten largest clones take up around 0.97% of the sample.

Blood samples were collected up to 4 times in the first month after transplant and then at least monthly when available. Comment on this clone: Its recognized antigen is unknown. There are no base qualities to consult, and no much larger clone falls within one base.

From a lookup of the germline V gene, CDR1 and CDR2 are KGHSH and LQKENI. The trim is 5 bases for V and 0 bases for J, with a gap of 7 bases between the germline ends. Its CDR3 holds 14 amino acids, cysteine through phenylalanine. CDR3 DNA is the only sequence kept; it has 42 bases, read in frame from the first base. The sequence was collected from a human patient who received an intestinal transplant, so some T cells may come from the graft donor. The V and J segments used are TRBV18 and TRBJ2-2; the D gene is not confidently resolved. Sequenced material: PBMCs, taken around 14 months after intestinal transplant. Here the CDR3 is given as CASSTQPNTGELFF. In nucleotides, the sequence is TGTGCCAGCTCAACACAGCCGAACACCGGGGAGCTGTTTTTT.